The rows below give T cell receptor beta chains drawn from one sample of a study of T cell responses to AZD1222 COVID-19 vaccine. Assay used: immunoSEQ multiplex PCR; TCRdb lists only in-frame clones, some missing. The table records some 120,000 clones, about 93% of them present only once. The sequenced sample was peripheral blood, obtained on day 0 of AZD1222 vaccination. The source is an adult in good health. Both conserved end residues are part of each CDR3. A D gene is named only where the DNA matches it firmly. Clone size, where shown, is once, few, many, or a class for clones that have expanded.

TRBV27	-	TRBJ1-1	-	TGTGCCAGCAGTTACCGGGGGCCGGACACTGAAGCTTTCTTT	CASSYRGPDTEAFF
TRBV5-1	-	TRBJ1-6	-	TGCGCCAGCAGCGTAGGACCGAGGGGCAGTAGCAATTCACCCCTCCACTTT	CASSVGPRGSSNSPLHF
TRBV11-3	-	TRBJ2-5	-	TGTGCCAGCAGCTTAGACGGTCCCCAAGAGACCCAGTACTTC	CASSLDGPQETQYF
TRBV5-1	TRBD1	TRBJ1-2	-	TGCGCCAGCAGCTTGGGGACACAGGGGTATGGCTACACCTTC	CASSLGTQGYGYTF
TRBV9	-	TRBJ1-1	-	TGTGCCAGCAGCGCGGGAATCATGAACACTGAAGCTTTCTTT	CASSAGIMNTEAFF
TRBV2	-	TRBJ1-1	-	TGTGCCAGCAGTACATTCCGAGGGGACACTGAAGCTTTCTTT	CASSTFRGDTEAFF
TRBV3-1/TRBV3-2	-	TRBJ1-2	-	TGTGCCAGCAGCCAAGTTGGGGGTACGGTCGGCTACACCTTC	CASSQVGGTVGYTF
TRBV5-6	-	TRBJ1-5	-	TGTGCCAGCAGCCTCAGGGTTAGCAATCAGCCCCAGCATTTT	CASSLRVSNQPQHF
TRBV19	TRBD1	TRBJ1-2	-	TGTGCCACCACCTCCCCGGGACAGAACTATGGCTACACCTTC	CATTSPGQNYGYTF
TRBV7-2	-	TRBJ2-3	-	TGTGCCAGCAGCACCAGGGTGCTGGATACGCAGTATTTT	CASSTRVLDTQYF
TRBV2	-	TRBJ1-5	-	TGTGCCAGCAGGAGAGATAGCAATCAGCCCCAGCATTTT	CASRRDSNQPQHF
TRBV7-8	-	TRBJ1-1	-	TGTGCCAGCAGCTTAGCGAGCCTGGACACTGAAGCTTTCTTT	CASSLASLDTEAFF
TRBV19	TRBD1	TRBJ1-1	-	TGTGCCAGTAGTTGGCAGGGGGCGGAGACTGAAGCTTTCTTT	CASSWQGAETEAFF
TRBV20-1	TRBD1	TRBJ1-3	-	TGCAGTGCTAGTGGGACAGGGTCTGGAAACACCATATATTTT	CSASGTGSGNTIYF
TRBV4-2	-	TRBJ1-1	-	TGTGCCAGCAGCCAAGACAGGTTGGCTGAAGCTTTCTTT	CASSQDRLAEAFF
TRBV29-1	-	TRBJ1-1	-	TGCAGCGTATTACGGAGGGGGGTCGAAGCTTTCTTT	CSVLRRGVEAFF
TRBV6-5	TRBD1	TRBJ1-5	-	TGTGCCAGCAGTTCCCAGGGGGGTCAGCCCCAGCATTTT	CASSSQGGQPQHF
TRBV19	-	TRBJ2-7	-	TGTGCCAGTAGTGTAGACGTTACCTACGAGCAGTACTTC	CASSVDVTYEQYF
TRBV5-6	-	TRBJ1-2	-	TGTGCCAGCAGCTGGGGAGGCACCAAACTATCGGATGGCTACACCTTC	CASSWGGTKLSDGYTF
TRBV6-4	-	TRBJ2-1	-	TGTGCCAGCAGCCCCTCGGCCACCCAGGTTGATGAGCAGTTCTTC	CASSPSATQVDEQFF
TRBV2	-	TRBJ2-7	-	TGTGCCAGCAGTGAATGGATGTACGAGCAGTACTTC	CASSEWMYEQYF
TRBV3-1/TRBV3-2	-	TRBJ1-5	-	TGTGCCAGCAGCCAAGGGGACGGGAGCCATCAGCCCCAGCATTTT	CASSQGDGSHQPQHF
TRBV15	TRBD2	TRBJ2-3	-	TGTGCCACCAGCTCTCGACTAGCCCTAGGCGATACGCAGTATTTT	CATSSRLALGDTQYF
TRBV9	-	TRBJ2-3	many	TGTGCCAGCAGCGAGCCCCTGCGGGGTAGGACAGATACGCAGTATTTT	CASSEPLRGRTDTQYF
TRBV18	-	TRBJ2-4	-	TGTGCCAGCTCACCACCCGACAGCCTAGCCAAAAACATTCAGTACTTC	CASSPPDSLAKNIQYF
TRBV4-1	TRBD2	TRBJ2-7	many	TGCGCCAGCAGCCAAGGCCCCGGACTAGGGGAGCAGTACTTC	CASSQGPGLGEQYF
TRBV7-9	-	TRBJ2-1	once	TGTGCCAGCAGCTTAAGCACTGAGCAGTTCTTC	CASSLSTEQFF
TRBV10-3	TRBD1	TRBJ1-1	-	TGTGCCATCTCCGGGACAGGGGGCACTGAAGCTTTCTTT	CAISGTGGTEAFF
TRBV10-2	-	TRBJ1-1	-	TGCGCCAGCAGGGTGAGCCATCTGAACACTGAAGCTTTCTTT	CASRVSHLNTEAFF
TRBV6-2/TRBV6-3	-	TRBJ1-5	-	TGTGCCAGCAGTTGGTCGACGTTAAATCAGCCCCAGCATTTT	CASSWSTLNQPQHF
TRBV7-9	TRBD1	TRBJ1-5	-	TGTGCCAGCAGCACCGGACAGGAGGTAAATCAGCCCCAGCATTTT	CASSTGQEVNQPQHF
TRBV5-4	TRBD2	TRBJ2-3	-	TGTGCCAGCAGCTCTCGGGCTAGCGGGGTGGTAAGCACAGATACGCAGTATTTT	CASSSRASGVVSTDTQYF
TRBV28	TRBD1	TRBJ2-7	-	TGTGCCAGCCACCTGGGACAGGGTCGAGAGCAGTACTTC	CASHLGQGREQYF
TRBV19	-	TRBJ1-5	-	TGTGCCAGTAGTACAAGCTACAATCAGCCCCAGCATTTT	CASSTSYNQPQHF
TRBV12-5	TRBD2	TRBJ2-3	-	TGTGCTAGTGGTTTGGTAGCGGGGACAGATACGCAGTATTTT	CASGLVAGTDTQYF
TRBV11-2	TRBD1	TRBJ1-2	-	TGTGCCAGCAGCTCCGTACAGGGGAGGTTCGATGGCTACACCTTC	CASSSVQGRFDGYTF
TRBV6-5	-	TRBJ1-5	-	TGTGCCAGCAGACAGGGAAACAATCAGCCCCAGCATTTT	CASRQGNNQPQHF
TRBV3-1/TRBV3-2	-	TRBJ2-3	once	TGTGCCAGCAGCCAGAACGGACGGGGGAGCACAGATACGCAGTATTTT	CASSQNGRGSTDTQYF
TRBV9	-	TRBJ2-7	-	TGTGCCAGCAGCGTAAGAGGGGGGCCCCATTTATACGAGCAGTACTTC	CASSVRGGPHLYEQYF
TRBV11-2	-	TRBJ1-2	-	TGTGCCAGCAGCCCCATTCTTGCAGATGGCTACACCTTC	CASSPILADGYTF
TRBV6-6	-	TRBJ1-4	-	TGTGCCAGCAGCAAACAGAACACAGGGAATGAAAAACTGTTTTTT	CASSKQNTGNEKLFF
TRBV6-5	-	TRBJ1-1	-	TGTGCCAGCAGTTACGAACTAGACACTGAAGCTTTCTTT	CASSYELDTEAFF
TRBV7-9	TRBD1	TRBJ1-1	-	TGTGCCAGCGGAACCGGGACAGCAAACACTGAAGCTTTCTTT	CASGTGTANTEAFF
TRBV3-1/TRBV3-2	-	TRBJ1-6	-	TGTGCCAGCAGCCAACTACCTCGACAGGCCTATAATTCACCCCTCCACTTT	CASSQLPRQAYNSPLHF
TRBV23-1	TRBD1	TRBJ2-2	-	TGCGCCAGCAGTCAATCGGGGGACAGGGAGGCTAACACCGGGGAGCTGTTTTTT	CASSQSGDREANTGELFF
TRBV6-1	-	TRBJ1-3	-	TGTGCCAGCAGTGAAGTTTATACAGGGCTCTCTGGAAACACCATATATTTT	CASSEVYTGLSGNTIYF
TRBV10-3	-	TRBJ1-2	-	TGTGCCATCACCGAAATTCAGGGGAACTATGGCTACACCTTC	CAITEIQGNYGYTF
TRBV7-2	TRBD2	TRBJ2-2	-	TGTGCCAGCAGCTCGCTTATACTAGCGGGGGGAGACACCGGGGAGCTGTTTTTT	CASSSLILAGGDTGELFF
TRBV5-5	-	TRBJ2-1	-	TGTGCCAGCAGCCGTCATGAGGTTACCTACAATGAGCAGTTCTTC	CASSRHEVTYNEQFF
TRBV12-3/TRBV12-4	-	TRBJ1-6	-	TGTGCCAGCAGTTCATTTCAGGCCCTCCACTTT	CASSSFQALHF
TRBV11-2	-	TRBJ1-1	-	TGTGCCAGCAGCTCCCTTTTTGGATCTGAAGCTTTCTTT	CASSSLFGSEAFF
TRBV7-2	-	TRBJ2-7	-	TGTGCCAGCAGCTTAGCGTTAGGGTTTGGCTACGAGCAGTACTTC	CASSLALGFGYEQYF
TRBV9	TRBD2	TRBJ2-1	-	TGTGCCAGCAGCGTAGCTAGCGGGGGGGCCGATGAGCAGTTCTTC	CASSVASGGADEQFF
TRBV25-1	TRBD1	TRBJ2-6	-	TGTGCCAGCAGTGTTCCGGGACAGGGTCCCTCTGGGGCCAACGTCCTGACTTTC	CASSVPGQGPSGANVLTF
TRBV9	-	TRBJ2-1	-	TGTGCCAGCAGCGTGGATCATGGGGATGAGCAGTTCTTC	CASSVDHGDEQFF
TRBV12-5	-	TRBJ2-5	-	TGTGCTAGTGGTCCCACCGGGGGGCTCGAGTACCAAGAGACCCAGTACTTC	CASGPTGGLEYQETQYF
TRBV5-5	-	TRBJ2-2	-	TGTGCCAGCAGCTTGGCGGTCAGGTCTGGGGAGCTGTTTTTT	CASSLAVRSGELFF
TRBV25-1	-	TRBJ1-4	-	TGTGCCAGCGCTAGGGGCCCAAATGAAAAACTGTTTTTT	CASARGPNEKLFF
TRBV6-5	-	TRBJ1-1	-	TGTGCCAGCAGGGGCCAGAACACTGAAGCTTTCTTT	CASRGQNTEAFF
TRBV10-3	-	TRBJ1-1	-	TGTGCCGTTAATCAGGGAGCCGGCACTGAAGCTTTCTTT	CAVNQGAGTEAFF